This TCR beta chain was retrieved from a study of identical twins (dated by TCRdb to the mid-2010s). For the wider study: TCR alpha and beta repertoires from monozygotic twins, unrelated adults of various ages and cord blood were deep-sequenced to test whether fetal clonotypes persist. To rule out contamination, the twin experiments were replicated at different times with different library preparation protocols.

Concerning this clonotype: Its antigen is still unknown. Base qualities are not at hand, and no much larger clone is one base apart.

CDR1 and CDR2 were assigned from the germline V gene as SGHRS and YFSETQ. CDR3 length: 15 amino acids, cysteine to phenylalanine. Of all the DNA, just the CDR3 is kept, 45 bases in frame from base 1. Between the V and J ends, shortened by 1 base and 1 base respectively, the junction contains 10 bases. Summary of the overall study and its limitations: Because the same donors could not be followed over many years, the conclusions relied on cross-sectional statistical analysis. Zero-insertion analyses could be partly confounded by invariant T cells such as MAIT and iNKT, although diverse VJ usage argued against such confounding for most clonotypes. Compared with coincidental sharing between unrelated individuals, out-of-frame TCR alpha sequences shared between twins had an excess of sequences with low generation probability. The excess sharing between twins in beta out-of-frame sequences was weaker because fewer shared sequences reduced the signal-to-noise ratio. Recombination models systematically underestimated out-of-frame TCR alpha sharing in monozygotic twins but agreed with sharing between unrelated individuals. Abundant cord blood beta clonotypes had fewer insertions, young adult naive repertoires showed a similar but weaker trend, and memory repertoires showed no such trend.

All donors were healthy Caucasians. Three unrelated non-twin adults were additionally sequenced: a male aged 18 to 30, a male aged 50 to 59 and a female aged 50 to 59. Miltenyi CD45RO+ enrichment and human naive T-cell isolation kits were used to isolate memory (CD45RO+) and naive T cells from PBMC. Libraries were prepared through 5' RACE. Sequencing instrument: Illumina HiSeq 2000. A universal primer binding site was introduced by template switching, and a unique molecular identifier was present in the final cDNA, enabling accurate counting of TCR cDNA molecules. First-strand cDNA for TCR alpha and beta chains was synthesized from specific primers in the conserved constant-segment region. To control for contamination, every cDNA library was double barcoded, receiving both a SMART-Mk sample barcode and Illumina barcodes. TruSeq adapter sequences and Illumina sample barcodes were added in two successive PCR steps. TCR alpha and beta cDNA libraries were sequenced on the Illumina HiSeq platform with custom primers. The paper's processing steps were these. MiGEC was used to process raw reads and extract unique molecular identifiers, and MiXCR was used to find CDR3 positions. For each individual, recombination models were inferred using an EM algorithm with the repgenHMM and IGoR tools. The analysis of shared clonotypes was done with the tcR package in R, with sharing normalized by the product of cloneset sizes. Out-of-frame nonproductive sequences were analyzed to study raw recombination free of thymic and clonal selection effects. TCRdb reworked the public reads: Q25 trimming with fastp, MiXCR clone assembly, productive beta chains retained. Rows with one shared CDR3 protein collapse into an entry with the most common genes and DNA. The V and J calls shown here were made by TCRdb, not taken from the authors' results. Within this sample are approximately 690,000 distinct CDR3 sequences, with around 6% of them counted one time only. Together, the top ten hold around 1.9% of the sample.

The sample was naive T cells sorted from blood. The sample's cell subset or site label is to be understood as: cells isolated with a human naive T-cell isolation kit. The chain was built from TRBV5-1 and TRBJ2-3; the D region may be TRBD1 or TRBD2, each matching 5 bases equally. The sequence came from a man between 18 and 35 years old in good health. The DNA sequence is given as TGCGCCAGCAGCTTGACGGGGCAAGGCACAGATACGCAGTATTTT. Translated, this is CASSLTGQGTDTQYF. Outside the CDR3, residues come from the reference TRBV5-1 and TRBJ2-3 proteins, so the full variable domain is: KAGVTQTPRYLIKTRGQQVTLSCSPISGHRSVSWYQQTPGQGLQFLFEYFSETQRNKGNFPGRFSGRQFSNSRSEMNVSTLELGDSALYLCASSLTGQGTDTQYFGPGTRLTVL.